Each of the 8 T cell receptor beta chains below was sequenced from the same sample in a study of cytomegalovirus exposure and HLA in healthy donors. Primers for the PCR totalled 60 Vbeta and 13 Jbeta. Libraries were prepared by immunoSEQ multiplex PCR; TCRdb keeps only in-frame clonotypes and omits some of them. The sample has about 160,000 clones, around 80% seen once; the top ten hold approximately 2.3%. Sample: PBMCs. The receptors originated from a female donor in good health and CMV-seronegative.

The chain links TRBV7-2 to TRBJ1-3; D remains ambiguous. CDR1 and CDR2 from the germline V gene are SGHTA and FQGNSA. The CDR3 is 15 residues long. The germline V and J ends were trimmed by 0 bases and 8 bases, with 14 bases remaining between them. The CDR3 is CASSLAYGGYDTIYF. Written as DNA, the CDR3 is TGTGCCAGCAGCTTAGCGTATGGAGGGTACGACACCATATATTTT.

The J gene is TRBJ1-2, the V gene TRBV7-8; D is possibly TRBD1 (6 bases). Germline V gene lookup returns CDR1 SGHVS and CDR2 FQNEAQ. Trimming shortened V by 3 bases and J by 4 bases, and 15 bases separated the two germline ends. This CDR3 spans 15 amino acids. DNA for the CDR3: TGTGCCAGCAGCTTCTTTGACAGGATCACCTATGGCTACACCTTC. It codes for CASSFFDRITYGYTF.

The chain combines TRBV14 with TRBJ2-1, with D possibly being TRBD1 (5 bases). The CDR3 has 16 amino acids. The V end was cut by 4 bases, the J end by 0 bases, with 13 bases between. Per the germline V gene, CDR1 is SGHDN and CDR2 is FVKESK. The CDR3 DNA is TGTGCCAGCAGCCGTAGGGGCAGGAGCTCCTACAATGAGCAGTTCTTC. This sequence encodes CASSRRGRSSYNEQFF.

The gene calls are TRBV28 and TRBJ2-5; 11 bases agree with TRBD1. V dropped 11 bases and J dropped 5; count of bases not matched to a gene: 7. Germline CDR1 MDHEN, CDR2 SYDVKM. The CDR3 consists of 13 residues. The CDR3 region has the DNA TGTGCCGGAAGCCGGGACAGGGGGGAGACCCAGTACTTC. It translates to CAGSRDRGETQYF.

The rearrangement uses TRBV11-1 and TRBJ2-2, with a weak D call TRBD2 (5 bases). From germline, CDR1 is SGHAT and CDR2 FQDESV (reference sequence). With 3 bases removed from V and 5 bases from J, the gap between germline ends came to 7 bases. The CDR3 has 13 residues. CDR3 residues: CASSFTGTGELFF. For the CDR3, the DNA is TGTGCCAGCAGCTTCACGGGAACCGGGGAGCTGTTTTTT.

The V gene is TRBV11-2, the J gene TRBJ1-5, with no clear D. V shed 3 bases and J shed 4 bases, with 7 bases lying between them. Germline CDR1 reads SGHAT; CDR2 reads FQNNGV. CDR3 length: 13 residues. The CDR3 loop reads CASSFLANQPQHF. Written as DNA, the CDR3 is TGTGCCAGCAGCTTCTTGGCTAATCAGCCCCAGCATTTT.

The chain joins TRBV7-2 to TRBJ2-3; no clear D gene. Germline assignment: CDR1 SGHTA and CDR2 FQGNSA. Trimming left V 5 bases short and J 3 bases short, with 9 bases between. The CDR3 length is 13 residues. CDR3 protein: CASSPSATDTQYF. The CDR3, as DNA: TGTGCCAGCAGCCCCAGCGCGACAGATACGCAGTATTTT.

The CDR3 spells CASSLGLAENYEQYF. Here the CDR3 DNA reads TGTGCCAGCAGCCTCGGGCTAGCGGAGAACTACGAGCAGTACTTC. V usage is TRBV7-9 and J usage is TRBJ2-5, with 7 bases that match TRBD2. The J call may be faulty, since TRBJ2-7 better matches the DNA end. Germline CDR1 is SEHNR and CDR2 is FQNEAQ (reference sequence). This CDR3 is 15 amino acids long.